Here is one T cell receptor beta chain with its context. At the DNA level, this CDR3 is encoded by other sequences in the same sample as well. These data originate in a study of shared clonotypes between healthy human individuals. This CDR3 spans 15 amino acids. V lost 2 bases and J lost 0, with 7 bases in between. CDR1 is MDHEN and CDR2 is SYDVKM in the germline V gene. All participating donors were Caucasian adults from Nashville, Tennessee. Assay: immunoSEQ multiplex PCR; the TCRdb copy retains only in-frame clones and omits some. The table lists roughly 2.5 million clones, 85% to 95% of them singletons.

The sequence derives from a young man in good health. The rearrangement uses TRBV28 and TRBJ1-4; D not certain. The sample was naive CD4+ T cells sorted from blood. Subset here: CD45RA+ positively selected. The CDR3 coding sequence is TGTGCCAGCAGTTTAGCTGGTGCAACTAATGAAAAACTGTTTTTT. Translating gives CASSLAGATNEKLFF.